This T cell receptor beta chain was identified in a study of cytomegalovirus exposure and HLA in healthy donors. Across the whole study: Counted in an early data release were about 80 million unique TCRs from HLA-typed donors. Broader study findings: Researchers had no immune exposure information except CMV serostatus available.

This clone was seen a few times. Its target is unknown. PCR primers comprised 60 Vbeta and 13 Jbeta primers. The assay was immunoSEQ multiplex PCR, and TCRdb's table has in-frame clones only and misses some. Among about 150,000 clones listed, approximately 9% were seen once. Germline CDR1 and CDR2: KGHSH and LQKENI. V lost 6 bases and J 1 base, leaving 13 bases between the germline ends. The CDR3 contains 14 residues. The clonotype originates from a male donor in good health and CMV-seronegative. The chain recombines TRBV18 with TRBJ2-7; tentative D call: TRBD2 (7 bases). The material sequenced was PBMCs. The CDR3 is CASSRGLTSYEQYF. The CDR3 DNA reads as TGTGCCAGCTCCAGGGGACTAACATCCTACGAGCAGTACTTC.